The T cell receptor (beta chain) under discussion was sequenced for a study of shared T cell receptors in the human thymus. Sequenced by immunoSEQ multiplex PCR; TCRdb stores in-frame clones only, minus some. The sample lists 700,000 or so clones, 70% to 90% occurring once. The CDR3 has 15 amino acids. The V and J ends lost 3 bases and 3 bases respectively, with 15 bases between them. In germline, CDR1 is SGHVS, CDR2 FQNEAQ. The data were also submitted as part of a second study, on human thymus T cells. That source adds: Corrective surgery for congenital heart defects was being performed on the healthy Finnish infants who served as donors. Thymus was obtained from resections taken during corrective heart surgery. Thymic and blood repertoires seemed to favor certain V and J genes. There were highly overlapping thymic repertoires among unrelated individuals, as related research reported.

The clonotype originates from a girl under two years old with a congenital heart defect. The chain is built from TRBV7-8 and TRBJ2-7, with D possibly being TRBD1 (5 bases). The sample comprised thymocytes. The CDR3 DNA reads as TGTGCCAGCAGCTTTAGCCAGGGCCCCTTCTACGAGCAGTACTTC. Amino acid sequence: CASSFSQGPFYEQYF.